Listed below are T cell receptor beta chains from one sample, sequenced in a study of OX40 agonist ivuxolimab in advanced cancers. Produced via immunoSEQ multiplex PCR; TCRdb's table is partial and in-frame only. The repertoire holds under 15,000 clones, with about three quarters as singletons. Sequencing used CD4+ or CD8+ T cells sorted from blood, obtained in a trial of the OX40 agonist ivuxolimab. Receptors were obtained from an adult with an advanced solid tumor such as melanoma, head and neck, liver or kidney cancer. CDR3s include the opening cysteine and the closing phenylalanine or tryptophan. The D gene is left open where the match is weak. For some rows the clone size is stated as once, few or many, or as a class when expanded; others skip it.

TRBJ2-7	TRBV27	NA	NA	TGTGCCAGCAGTTCCATACAGGGTTTAGTCTACGAGCAGTACTTC	CASSSIQGLVYEQYF
TRBJ1-2	TRBV5-4	NA	NA	TGTGCCAGCAGCTTCCGCACGGGAAGCTCTGGCTACACCTTC	CASSFRTGSSGYTF
TRBJ1-2	TRBV19	NA	TRBD1	TGTGCCAGTAGAAACCGGGGAACAGGGGTAAATCCCTCGTATGGCTACACCTTC	CASRNRGTGVNPSYGYTF
TRBJ2-3	TRBV5-4	NA	TRBD2	TGTGCCAGCAGTCCGGGACTAGCGTCAGTTGACACAGATACGCAGTATTTT	CASSPGLASVDTDTQYF
TRBJ1-1	TRBV11-2	NA	NA	TGTGCCAGCAGCTTAGCCCGTTGGGGGGCTTTCTTT	CASSLARWGAFF
TRBJ2-7	TRBV4-3	NA	NA	TGCGCCAGCAGCCAAGGTGAGGACCCCCTCTACGAGCAGTACTTC	CASSQGEDPLYEQYF
TRBJ2-1	TRBV19	NA	TRBD1	TGTGCCAGTAGTATAGCTGGGACAGGCTCCTACAATGAGCAGTTCTTC	CASSIAGTGSYNEQFF
TRBJ1-5	TRBV7-9	NA	NA	TGTGCCAGCAGCCTCAGCAATCAGCCCCAGCATTTT	CASSLSNQPQHF
TRBJ2-5	TRBV7-8	NA	NA	TGTGCCAGCAGCCAAGAGACCCAGTACTTC	CASSQETQYF
TRBJ1-1	TRBV28	NA	TRBD1	TGTGCCAGCAGTCCTTGGGACAGGGGGAACACTGAAGCTTTCTTT	CASSPWDRGNTEAFF
TRBJ2-5	TRBV28	NA	NA	TGTGCCAGCAGGCAACCTCTGAGGCAAGAGACCCAGTACTTC	CASRQPLRQETQYF
TRBJ2-7	TRBV19	NA	NA	TGTGCCAGTAGTATGGGGGGGCTGGGGGTAAACGAGCAGTACTTC	CASSMGGLGVNEQYF
TRBJ2-1	TRBV7-2	few	TRBD1	TGTGCCAGCAGCTTCCGGGACAGGGGTGATGATGAGCAGTTCTTC	CASSFRDRGDDEQFF
TRBJ1-2	TRBV6-1	NA	NA	TGTGCCAGCAGTGACAGCGTCCAGGGGATCCTTGGGGGCTACACCTTC	CASSDSVQGILGGYTF
TRBJ2-3	TRBV15	NA	NA	TGTGCCACCAGCGGGGGACTCTCCGGCACAGATACGCAGTATTTT	CATSGGLSGTDTQYF
TRBJ2-7	TRBV6-6	NA	NA	TGTGCCAGCACCCCCTTCCGAGGAAAAGCGGACGAGCAGTACTTC	CASTPFRGKADEQYF
TRBJ1-5	TRBV19	NA	NA	TGTGCCAGTAGTACCACCCCGTATTACAATCAGCCCCAGCATTTT	CASSTTPYYNQPQHF
TRBJ1-2	TRBV11-3	NA	NA	TGTGCCATTCTCGCAGGGGCTGGCGGCTACACCTTC	CAILAGAGGYTF
TRBJ2-6	TRBV9	NA	TRBD2	TGTGCCAGCAGCGTAGGAGGCCCCGGGACTACCTTCGCTGGGGCCAACGTCCTGACTTTC	CASSVGGPGTTFAGANVLTF
TRBJ1-3	TRBV7-6	once	TRBD1	TGTGCCAGCAGCTTAGGGGACAGCTCTGGAAACACCATATATTTT	CASSLGDSSGNTIYF
TRBJ2-5	TRBV6-6	NA	NA	TGTGCCAGCAGTTACTCCTCGATCGAGACCCAGTACTTC	CASSYSSIETQYF
TRBJ2-3	TRBV19	NA	TRBD2	TGTGCCAGTAGTATCTGGACTAGCGGAGAGAATACGCAGTATTTT	CASSIWTSGENTQYF
TRBJ1-4	TRBV9	NA	NA	TGTGCCAGCAGTCTTTTAGGACTTCTGGACGAAAAACTGTTTTTT	CASSLLGLLDEKLFF
TRBJ1-4	TRBV5-1	NA	NA	TGCGCCAGCAGCCGCGGCTTGGGGGGAGCAACTAATGAAAAACTGTTTTTT	CASSRGLGGATNEKLFF
TRBJ1-1	TRBV27	few	NA	TGTGCCAGTACATACACACCGGGGGGCGAGGCTTTCTTT	CASTYTPGGEAFF
TRBJ2-1	TRBV11-2	NA	NA	TGTGCCAGCAGCTCCTTGGGCTCCTACAATGAGCAGTTCTTC	CASSSLGSYNEQFF
TRBJ2-7	TRBV9	NA	NA	TGTGCCAGCAGCGCCAACTTACACGAGCAGTACTTC	CASSANLHEQYF
TRBJ2-3	TRBV5-8	NA	NA	TGTGCCAGCAGCTTGGCGGCCAGGGAAGGGGCAGATACGCAGTATTTT	CASSLAAREGADTQYF
TRBJ2-1	TRBV6-6	NA	NA	TGTGCCAGCAGTCACCAAGTGGGACTCAATGAGCAGTTCTTC	CASSHQVGLNEQFF
TRBJ1-2	TRBV5-4	NA	TRBD1	TGTGCCAGCAGCTTGCCGACTGACAGGGGGGAGAACTATGGCTACACCTTC	CASSLPTDRGENYGYTF
TRBJ2-7	TRBV6-1	NA	NA	TGTGCCAGCAGTTATACAGGCGCCCACGAGCAGTACTTC	CASSYTGAHEQYF
TRBJ1-4	TRBV19	NA	NA	TGTGCCAGTAGCCCCGACGGGGTCCTTAATGAAAAACTGTTTTTT	CASSPDGVLNEKLFF
TRBJ2-5	TRBV9	once	NA	TGTGCCAGCAGCACTTACCGGGACCAGATGGAGACCCAGTACTTC	CASSTYRDQMETQYF
TRBJ2-4	TRBV13	few	NA	TGTGCCAGCAGCTTGTGGGGGACAACTCCCGTAGCCAAAAACATTCAGTACTTC	CASSLWGTTPVAKNIQYF
TRBJ2-7	TRBV2	NA	NA	TGTGCCAGCAGTGAGCTTGTAGGCAGCTCCTACGAGCAGTACTTC	CASSELVGSSYEQYF
TRBJ2-7	TRBV7-3	NA	TRBD1	TGTGCCAGCAGCTCCCCTCGGACAGGCAACGAGCAGTACTTC	CASSSPRTGNEQYF
TRBJ1-1	TRBV29-1	NA	NA	TGCAGCGTTCTTGGGGGGAACACTGAAGCTTTCTTT	CSVLGGNTEAFF
TRBJ1-5	TRBV2	medium-sized	NA	TGTGCCAGCAGTGCAACAGGACTTTATAGCAATCAGCCCCAGCATTTT	CASSATGLYSNQPQHF
TRBJ2-1	TRBV9	NA	TRBD2	TGTGCCAGCAGCAACGGACTAGCGGATAGCTCCTACAATGAGCAGTTCTTC	CASSNGLADSSYNEQFF
TRBJ1-4	TRBV7-6	medium-sized	TRBD1	TGTGCCAGCAGCTTAGACCGGGACAGGGACGAAAAACTGTTTTTT	CASSLDRDRDEKLFF
TRBJ2-1	TRBV9	NA	TRBD2	TGTGCCAGCAGCGTAGCGGGAGGGCCAGGCAATGAGCAGTTCTTC	CASSVAGGPGNEQFF
TRBJ2-3	TRBV19	NA	TRBD1	TGTGCCAGTAGCCCCCGGGACAGGGGGATAGATACGCAGTATTTT	CASSPRDRGIDTQYF
TRBJ2-7	TRBV4-3	NA	NA	TGCGCCAGCAGCCAAGACCCACAGACATCCTACGAGCAGTACTTC	CASSQDPQTSYEQYF
TRBJ2-7	TRBV27	NA	NA	TGTGCCAGCACCCCCCAGGGGCGATCCTACGAGCAGTACTTC	CASTPQGRSYEQYF
TRBJ2-7	TRBV5-1	NA	TRBD1	TGCGCCAGCAGCTTTCAGGGGGTGCCCTACGAGCAGTACTTC	CASSFQGVPYEQYF
TRBJ2-5	TRBV7-5	NA	NA	TGTGTCAGAAGCCAAAGGACTAGCGGGAGGGTCGGGGAGACCCAGTACTTC	CVRSQRTSGRVGETQYF
TRBJ2-7	TRBV29-1	NA	NA	TGCAGCGTAAGAGGGGGGGCCTACGGGCAGTACTTC	CSVRGGAYGQYF
TRBJ2-3	TRBV6-4	NA	TRBD2	TGTGCCAGCAGTGATCCAGCGGGAGGGGTAGATACGCAGTATTTT	CASSDPAGGVDTQYF
TRBJ1-1	TRBV11-3	NA	NA	TGTGCCAGCAGCTTAGACCCCCGGGCCCCGAACACTGAAGCTTTCTTT	CASSLDPRAPNTEAFF
TRBJ2-1	TRBV19	NA	NA	TGTGCCAGTAGTTTCCCGACTAGTTGGTTCGGGAATGAGCAGTTCTTC	CASSFPTSWFGNEQFF
TRBJ1-4	TRBV4-3	NA	TRBD1	TGCGCCAGCAGCCAAAGCAGGGGGAGGTTTAAACTGTTTTTT	CASSQSRGRFKLFF
TRBJ2-1	TRBV9	NA	NA	TGTGCCAGCAGCGTATCAGGTACTGGCAATGAGCAGTTCTTC	CASSVSGTGNEQFF
TRBJ1-2	TRBV6-6	many	NA	TGTGCCAGCAGTTACCTGGGGACGCATGGCTACACCTTC	CASSYLGTHGYTF
TRBJ2-1	TRBV7-9	NA	NA	TGTGCCAGCAGCTGGCCTCTCTCTAATGAGCAGTTCTTC	CASSWPLSNEQFF
TRBJ1-2	TRBV7-9	NA	NA	TGTGCCAGCAGCTTGTACTATGGCTACACCTTC	CASSLYYGYTF
TRBJ2-4	TRBV28	NA	NA	TGTGCCAGCAGTTTAGGGCGGGACCCGACAAACATTCAGTACTTC	CASSLGRDPTNIQYF
TRBJ2-1	TRBV9	NA	TRBD2	TGTGCCAGCAGCCTAGTCGGGGCGGGGGCCTACAATGAGCAGTTCTTC	CASSLVGAGAYNEQFF
TRBJ2-5	TRBV27	NA	NA	TGTGCCAGCAGTAATTGGGGGAAAGAGACCCAGTACTTC	CASSNWGKETQYF